Ten or more counts support the clone carrying this T cell receptor (gamma chain). Its antigen remains unknown. TCRdb fed the multiplex PCR reads into CATT to redo clone calling. The repertoire consists of 25,000 to 35,000 gamma-chain clones, with 1.4% occurring once and the leading ten covering approximately 20%. Flow sorting of PBMC yielded separate Vgamma9/Vdelta2+ and Vdelta2-negative gammadelta T cell populations for bulk repertoire analysis. The data were taken from a study of γδ T cells in repeated Plasmodium falciparum infection. The overall study: Donors were malaria-exposed Malian children or age- and gender-matched Australian children. General study points: Vdelta2-negative gammadelta repertoires appeared less diverse and less shared in Malian than Australian children.

Trimming cost V 3 bases and J 0 bases; bases outside gene matches: 4. CDR1 VTNTFY and CDR2 YDVSTARD come from the germline V gene (reference sequence). The CDR3 loop spans 15 amino acids. The J gene is TRGJP2, the V gene TRGV3. What was sequenced was gamma-delta T cells from blood. The sequence derives from a pool of human donors (malaria-infected and uninfected, not separated). For the CDR3, the DNA is TGTGCCACCTGGGACGCATATAGTAGTGATTGGATCAAGACGTTT. Protein product: CATWDAYSSDWIKTF.